The next 21 T cell receptor beta chains were all read from a single sample in a study of cytotoxic CD8 clonotypes in ibrutinib-treated CLL. Using immunoSEQ multiplex PCR, the repertoire was profiled, and TCRdb retains in-frame clones only, with some absent. The sample shows approximately 320,000 clones, 67% of them seen only once. The material was PBMCs, obtained after 36 months of ibrutinib treatment. The receptor source for this set is a human donor with chronic lymphocytic leukemia.

CDR3 in amino acids: CASSQDMANRQGTGANVLTF. For the CDR3, the DNA is TGCGCCAGCAGCCAAGATATGGCTAATAGACAGGGGACTGGGGCCAACGTCCTGACTTTC. V is TRBV4-1 and J is TRBJ2-6; TRBD1 agrees at 8 bases. Germline CDR1 MGHRA, CDR2 YSYEKL. The V segment lost 0 bases and the J segment 2 bases; nucleotides outside the gene matches: 12. This CDR3 spans 20 amino acids.

This sequence joins TRBV5-1 and TRBJ2-7; D not certain. Germline CDR1 reads SGHRS; CDR2 reads YFSETQ. There are 13 residues in the CDR3. Trimming pared 0 bases from V and 5 bases from J, leaving 9 bases between. The DNA of the CDR3 is TGCGCCAGCAGCTTGGGCCTACCCCACGAGCAGTACTTC. Translation gives CASSLGLPHEQYF.

The sample holds one count of this clone. The rearrangement uses TRBV4-1 and TRBJ2-2; 11 nucleotides line up with TRBD2. The CDR3 sequence is 15 residues long. Looked up from germline, CDR1 is MGHRA and CDR2 is YSYEKL. Trimming at V came to 6 bases and at J to 7 bases, leaving 7 bases not matched to a gene. The CDR3 region is CASSLLAGGFGELFF. The CDR3 DNA follows: TGCGCCAGCAGTCTTCTAGCGGGAGGTTTCGGGGAGCTGTTTTTT.

This chain uses TRBV4-1 with TRBJ1-1, with D unresolved. CDR3 length: 16 amino acids. V was shortened by 1 base and J by 3 bases, with 15 bases between the two germline ends. Germline assignment: CDR1 MGHRA and CDR2 YSYEKL. CDR3 sequence: CASSQVPGFRHTEAFF. The CDR3 nucleotides read TGCGCCAGCAGCCAAGTGCCGGGCTTCCGTCACACTGAAGCTTTCTTT.

This sequence joins TRBV7-9 and TRBJ2-1; 10 bases are a match to TRBD1. Germline CDR1 is SEHNR and CDR2 is FQNEAQ (reference sequence). The length of the CDR3 is 13 residues. V shed 5 bases, J shed 9 bases, and the junction held 4 bases outside the gene matches. The CDR3 is CASSGTGVGEQFF. The CDR3 nucleotides read TGTGCCAGCAGCGGGACAGGGGTTGGTGAGCAGTTCTTC. Full variable domain (remainder filled in from reference TRBV7-9 and TRBJ2-1): DTGVSQNPRHKITKRGQNVTFRCDPISEHNRLYWYRQTLGQGPEFLTYFQNEAQLEKSRLLSDRFSAERPKGSFSTLEIQRTEQGDSAMYLCASSGTGVGEQFFGPGTRLTVL.

This clone was seen just once. The V call is TRBV5-1, the J call TRBJ2-3; 11 nucleotides match TRBD2. After removal of 1 base from V and 0 bases from J, the junction contained 4 bases not matched to a gene. Germline V gene lookup returns CDR1 SGHRS and CDR2 YFSETQ. This CDR3 spans 17 amino acids. The CDR3 DNA sequence: TGCGCCAGCAGCTTGAGACGGACTAGCGGGAGCACAGATACGCAGTATTTT. Encoded protein: CASSLRRTSGSTDTQYF.

V gene TRBV11-2 combines with J gene TRBJ1-2, with TRBD1 as a possible D gene (5 bases). Germline CDR1 reads SGHAT; CDR2 reads FQNNGV. Trimming shortened V by 1 base and J by 4 bases, and 7 bases separated the two germline ends. There are 13 residues in the CDR3. This CDR3 is CASSLGQPYGYTF. CDR3 nucleotide sequence: TGTGCCAGCAGCTTAGGACAGCCCTATGGCTACACCTTC.

The gene calls are TRBV7-9 and TRBJ2-6, with D possibly being TRBD2 (5 bases). CDR1 is SEHNR, CDR2 FQNEAQ, per germline (reference sequence). The CDR3 consists of 15 residues. V dropped 5 bases and J dropped 0 bases, with 8 bases sitting between them. CDR3 residues: CASSPAGSGANVLTF. The CDR3 DNA reads as TGTGCCAGCAGCCCGGCGGGCTCTGGGGCCAACGTCCTGACTTTC.

The V and J genes are TRBV9 and TRBJ2-7, with a possible D match to TRBD2 (6 bases). Germline assignment: CDR1 SGDLS and CDR2 YYNGEE. CDR3 length: 14 residues. The ends were cut back, 3 bases at V and 3 bases at J, with 13 bases in the middle. Written as DNA, the CDR3 is TGTGCCAGCAGCGATGGGGGGTCTAGCTACGAGCAGTACTTC. This gives the protein CASSDGGSSYEQYF. Drawing the rest from reference TRBV9 and TRBJ2-7, the complete variable domain is DSGVTQTPKHLITATGQRVTLRCSPRSGDLSVYWYQQSLDQGLQFLIQYYNGEERAKGNILERFSAQQFPDLHSELNLSSLELGDSALYFCASSDGGSSYEQYFGPGTRLTVT.

The sample holds many counts of this clone. The chain has TRBV13 and TRBJ1-2, with 8 positions matching TRBD1. The germline V gene encodes CDR1 PRHDT and CDR2 FYEKMQ (reference sequence). V shed 5 bases, J shed 4 bases, and the junction held 15 bases outside the gene matches. This CDR3 contains 17 residues. CDR3: CASSRETGQVVVYGYTF. DNA of the CDR3: TGTGCCAGCAGCCGAGAGACGGGACAGGTGGTAGTCTATGGCTACACCTTC.

This clone occurred a few times. The sample has other DNA sequences that encode this CDR3 too. The CDR3 region is CASSPSSYNEQFF. The CDR3 DNA reads TGTGCCAGCTCACCGAGCTCCTACAATGAGCAGTTCTTC. This rearrangement joins TRBV18 to TRBJ2-1; D remains ambiguous. V was trimmed by 3 bases and J by 0 bases, leaving 3 bases between them. CDR1 is KGHSH and CDR2 is LQKENI in the germline V gene. This CDR3 is built from 13 residues.

The chain recombines TRBV19 with TRBJ2-2; the D is unclear. Trimming pared 3 bases from V and 8 bases from J, leaving 16 bases between. Germline V CDR1 and CDR2: LNHDA, SQIVND (reference sequence). The CDR3 contains 15 residues. The CDR3 DNA is TGTGCCAGTAGTATCGTGACACTTCGTGGTGGGGAGCTGTTTTTT. Translating gives CASSIVTLRGGELFF.

The rearrangement links TRBV7-2 to TRBJ2-5, with D unresolved. Trimming left V 0 bases short and J 1 base short, with 9 bases between. This CDR3 has 15 residues. Germline values: CDR1 SGHTA, CDR2 FQGNSA. The CDR3 coding sequence is TGTGCCAGCAGCTTAGCGCCGGCGGTCCAAGAGACCCAGTACTTC. Protein sequence: CASSLAPAVQETQYF.

The rearrangement links TRBV29-1 to TRBJ2-3; D is uncertain. V was pared by 3 bases and J by 10 bases, with 8 bases between. Germline V gene sequence: CDR1 SQVTM, CDR2 ANQGSEA. This CDR3 comprises 10 residues. The chain's CDR3 is CSVEQVPQYF. CDR3 nucleotides: TGCAGCGTTGAGCAGGTACCGCAGTATTTT.

The chain links TRBV25-1 to TRBJ2-3; D assignment may be TRBD1 or TRBD2 (5 bases each). V dropped 8 bases and J dropped 2 bases, with 8 bases sitting between them. This CDR3 is 12 amino acids long. Germline V CDR1 and CDR2: MGHDK, SYGVNS. For the CDR3, the DNA is TGTGCCAGCCGGGGCCCCACAGATACGCAGTATTTT. Protein product: CASRGPTDTQYF.

A few counts support this clone. The V gene is TRBV27, the J gene TRBJ2-7, with D perhaps TRBD1 (5 bases). This CDR3 spans 13 amino acids. Germline V gives CDR1 MNHEY, CDR2 SMNVEV (reference sequence). Trimming took off 5 bases at V and 2 bases at J, with 10 bases between the two ends. CDR3 loop: CASSAPGTYEQYF. DNA for the CDR3: TGTGCCAGCAGTGCCCCAGGGACCTACGAGCAGTACTTC.

V and J are TRBV7-8 and TRBJ2-1; 11 bases are a match to TRBD2. Germline-derived CDR1 and CDR2 are SGHVS and FQNEAQ. The CDR3 has 15 amino acids. The V gene end was trimmed by 4 bases and the J gene end by 10 bases; junction bases not matched to a gene: 9. CDR3 coding DNA: TGTGCCAGCAGCTACGGTAGCGGGAGGGCCTTAGAGCAGTTCTTC. Encoded protein: CASSYGSGRALEQFF.

This clone was observed a few times. This chain links TRBV5-1 with TRBJ1-2; D gene ambiguous. V lost 4 bases and J 5 bases, leaving 6 bases between the germline ends. The CDR3 sequence is 11 residues long. Per germline, CDR1 SGHRS and CDR2 YFSETQ. The CDR3 bases are TGCGCCAGCAGCGGCAATTATGGCTACACCTTC. Translated, it gives CASSGNYGYTF. Filled out from reference TRBV5-1 and TRBJ1-2, the complete variable domain reads KAGVTQTPRYLIKTRGQQVTLSCSPISGHRSVSWYQQTPGQGLQFLFEYFSETQRNKGNFPGRFSGRQFSNSRSEMNVSTLELGDSALYLCASSGNYGYTFGSGTRLTVV.

The chain links TRBV13 to TRBJ2-3; no clear D. Germline CDR1 reads PRHDT; CDR2 reads FYEKMQ (reference sequence). The CDR3 runs 12 residues. V shed 5 bases and J shed 7 bases, with 10 bases lying between them. CDR3 sequence: CASSPDLNTQYF. DNA for the CDR3: TGTGCCAGCAGCCCGGACCTAAATACGCAGTATTTT.

J is TRBJ2-7 and V is TRBV5-1, with 7 bases lining up with TRBD1. The CDR3 is made up of 15 amino acids. Looked up from germline, CDR1 is SGHRS and CDR2 is YFSETQ. V was pared by 2 bases and J by 2 bases, with 7 bases of the junction left unmatched. CDR3 DNA sequence: TGCGCCAGCAGCTTTGGGGACAGATATACCTACGAGCAGTACTTC. Encoded protein: CASSFGDRYTYEQYF.

This clone has just a few counts. The chain uses TRBV5-1 and TRBJ2-7; weak D call: TRBD1 (5 bases). Germline loops: CDR1 SGHRS, CDR2 YFSETQ. Trimming took 2 bases from V and 4 from J, leaving 7 bases between them. The CDR3 extends over 12 amino acids. In nucleotides, the CDR3 is TGCGCCAGCAGCTTCACAGGTTACGAGCAGTACTTC. It specifies CASSFTGYEQYF. The whole variable domain, remainder taken from reference TRBV5-1 and TRBJ2-7, is KAGVTQTPRYLIKTRGQQVTLSCSPISGHRSVSWYQQTPGQGLQFLFEYFSETQRNKGNFPGRFSGRQFSNSRSEMNVSTLELGDSALYLCASSFTGYEQYFGPGTRLTVT.